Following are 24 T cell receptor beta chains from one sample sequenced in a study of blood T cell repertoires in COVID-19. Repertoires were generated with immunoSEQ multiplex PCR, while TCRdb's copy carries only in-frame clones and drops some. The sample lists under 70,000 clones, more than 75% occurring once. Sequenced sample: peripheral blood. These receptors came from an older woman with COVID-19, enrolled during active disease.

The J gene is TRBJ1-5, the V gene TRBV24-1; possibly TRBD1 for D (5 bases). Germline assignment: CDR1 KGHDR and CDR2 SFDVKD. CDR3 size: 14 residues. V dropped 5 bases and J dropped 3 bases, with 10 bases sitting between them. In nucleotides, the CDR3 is TGTGCCACCAGTGGGGCGACAGTCAATCAGCCCCAGCATTTT. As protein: CATSGATVNQPQHF.

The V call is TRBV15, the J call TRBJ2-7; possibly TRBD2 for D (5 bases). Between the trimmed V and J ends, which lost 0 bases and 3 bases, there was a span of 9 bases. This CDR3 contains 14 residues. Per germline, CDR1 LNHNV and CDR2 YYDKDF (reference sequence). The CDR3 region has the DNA TGTGCCACCAGCAGAGATCCCGGGGACTACGAGCAGTACTTC. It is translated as CATSRDPGDYEQYF.

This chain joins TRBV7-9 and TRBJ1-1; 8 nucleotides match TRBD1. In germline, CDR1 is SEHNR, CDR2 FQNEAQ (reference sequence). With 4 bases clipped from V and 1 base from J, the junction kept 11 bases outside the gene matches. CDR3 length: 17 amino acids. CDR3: CASSWTGKGRGNTEAFF. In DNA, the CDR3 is TGTGCCAGCAGCTGGACAGGGAAGGGGCGGGGGAACACTGAAGCTTTCTTT.

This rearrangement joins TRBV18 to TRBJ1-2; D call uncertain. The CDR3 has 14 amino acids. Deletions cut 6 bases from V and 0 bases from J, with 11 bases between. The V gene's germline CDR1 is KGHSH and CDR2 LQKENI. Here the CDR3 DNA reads TGTGCCAGCTCGCCGGGGTCTGCTAACTATGGCTACACCTTC. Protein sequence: CASSPGSANYGYTF.

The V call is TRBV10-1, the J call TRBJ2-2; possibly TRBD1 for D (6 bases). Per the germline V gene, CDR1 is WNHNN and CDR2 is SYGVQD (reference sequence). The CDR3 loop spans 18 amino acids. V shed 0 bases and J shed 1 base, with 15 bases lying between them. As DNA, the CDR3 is TGCGCCAGCAGTGAGTCTCTAACAGGGCTTGGGAACACCGGGGAGCTGTTTTTT. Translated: CASSESLTGLGNTGELFF.

The CDR3 loop is CASISPGWKAFF. DNA of the CDR3: TGTGCCAGCATTTCGCCGGGGTGGAAAGCTTTCTTT. V is TRBV25-1 and J is TRBJ1-1; D remains ambiguous. Germline CDR1 MGHDK, CDR2 SYGVNS. Trimming took 7 bases from V and 9 from J, leaving 15 bases between them. CDR3 length: 12 amino acids.

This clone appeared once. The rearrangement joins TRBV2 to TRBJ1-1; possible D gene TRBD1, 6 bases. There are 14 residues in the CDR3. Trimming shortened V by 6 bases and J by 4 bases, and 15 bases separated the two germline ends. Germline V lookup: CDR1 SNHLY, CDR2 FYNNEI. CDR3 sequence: CASRIDRGTTEAFF. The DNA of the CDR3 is TGTGCCAGCAGAATCGATAGGGGGACCACTGAAGCTTTCTTT.

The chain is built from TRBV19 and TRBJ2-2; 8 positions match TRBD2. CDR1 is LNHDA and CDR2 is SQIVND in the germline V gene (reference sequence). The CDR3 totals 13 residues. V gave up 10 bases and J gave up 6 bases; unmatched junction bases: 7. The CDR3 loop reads CATKGAGAGELFF. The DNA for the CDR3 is TGTGCCACCAAAGGAGCGGGAGCCGGGGAGCTGTTTTTT.

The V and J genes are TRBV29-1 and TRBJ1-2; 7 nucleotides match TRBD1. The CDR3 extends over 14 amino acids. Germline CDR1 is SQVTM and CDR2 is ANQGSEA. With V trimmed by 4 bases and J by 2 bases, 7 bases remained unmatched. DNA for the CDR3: TGCAGCGTTGTTCTGCCGGGACAGAACTATGGCTACACCTTC. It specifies CSVVLPGQNYGYTF.

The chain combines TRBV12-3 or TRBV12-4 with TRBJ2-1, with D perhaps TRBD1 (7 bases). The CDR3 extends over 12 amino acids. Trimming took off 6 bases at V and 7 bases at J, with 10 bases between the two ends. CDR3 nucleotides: TGTGCCAGCAGCGGGGGACAGAATGAGCAGTTCTTC. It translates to CASSGGQNEQFF.

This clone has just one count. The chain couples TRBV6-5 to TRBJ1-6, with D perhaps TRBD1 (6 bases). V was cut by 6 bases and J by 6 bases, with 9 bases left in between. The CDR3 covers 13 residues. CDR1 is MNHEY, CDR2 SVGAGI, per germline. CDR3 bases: TGTGCCAGCAGAGGCAGGGGTAATTCACCCCTCCACTTT. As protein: CASRGRGNSPLHF.

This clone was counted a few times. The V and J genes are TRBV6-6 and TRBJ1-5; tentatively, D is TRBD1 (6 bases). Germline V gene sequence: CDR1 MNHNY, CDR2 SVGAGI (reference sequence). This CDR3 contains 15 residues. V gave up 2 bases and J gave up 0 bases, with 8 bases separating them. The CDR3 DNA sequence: TGTGCCAGCAGTTACGGGACACATAGCAATCAGCCCCAGCATTTT. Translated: CASSYGTHSNQPQHF.

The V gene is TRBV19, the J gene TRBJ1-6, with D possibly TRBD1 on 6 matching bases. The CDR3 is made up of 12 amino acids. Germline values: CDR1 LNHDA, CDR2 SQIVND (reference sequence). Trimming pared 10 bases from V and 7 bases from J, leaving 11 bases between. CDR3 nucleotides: TGTGCCATTGGACAGCCGAATTCACCCCTCCACTTT. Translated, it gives CAIGQPNSPLHF. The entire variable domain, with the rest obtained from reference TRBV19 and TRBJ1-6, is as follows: DGGITQSPKYLFRKEGQNVTLSCEQNLNHDAMYWYRQDPGQGLRLIYYSQIVNDFQKGDIAEGYSVSREKKESFPLTVTSAQKNPTAFYLCAIGQPNSPLHFGNGTRLTVT.

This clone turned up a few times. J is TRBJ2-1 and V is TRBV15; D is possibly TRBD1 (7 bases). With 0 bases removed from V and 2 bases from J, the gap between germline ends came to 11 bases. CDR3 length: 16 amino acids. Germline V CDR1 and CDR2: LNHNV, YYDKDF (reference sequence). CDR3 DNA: TGTGCCACCAGCAGAGAAGGAGGGGGCACCTACAATGAGCAGTTCTTC. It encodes CATSREGGGTYNEQFF. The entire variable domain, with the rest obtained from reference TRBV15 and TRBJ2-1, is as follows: DAMVIQNPRYQVTQFGKPVTLSCSQTLNHNVMYWYQQKSSQAPKLLFHYYDKDFNNEADTPDNFQSRRPNTSFCFLDIRSPGLGDTAMYLCATSREGGGTYNEQFFGPGTRLTVL.

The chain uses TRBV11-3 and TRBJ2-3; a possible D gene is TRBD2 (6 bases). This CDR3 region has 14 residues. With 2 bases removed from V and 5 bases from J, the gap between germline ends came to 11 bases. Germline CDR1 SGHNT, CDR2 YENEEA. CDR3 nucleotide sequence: TGTGCCAGCAGCTTACGGGGGAGCGAAGATACGCAGTATTTT. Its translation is CASSLRGSEDTQYF.

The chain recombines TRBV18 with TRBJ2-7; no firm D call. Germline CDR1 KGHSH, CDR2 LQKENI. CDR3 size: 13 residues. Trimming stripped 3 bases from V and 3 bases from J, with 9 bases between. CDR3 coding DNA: TGTGCCAGCTCACCCGACTTAAACTACGAGCAGTACTTC. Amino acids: CASSPDLNYEQYF. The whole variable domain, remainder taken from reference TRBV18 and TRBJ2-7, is NAGVMQNPRHLVRRRGQEARLRCSPMKGHSHVYWYRQLPEEGLKFMVYLQKENIIDESGMPKERFSAEFPKEGPSILRIQQVVRGDSAAYFCASSPDLNYEQYFGPGTRLTVT.

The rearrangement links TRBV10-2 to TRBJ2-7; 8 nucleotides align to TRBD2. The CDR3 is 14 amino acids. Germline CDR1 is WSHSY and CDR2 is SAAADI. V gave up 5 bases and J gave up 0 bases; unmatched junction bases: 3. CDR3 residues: CASSWSGSSYEQYF. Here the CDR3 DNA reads TGCGCCAGCAGTTGGAGCGGGAGCTCCTACGAGCAGTACTTC.

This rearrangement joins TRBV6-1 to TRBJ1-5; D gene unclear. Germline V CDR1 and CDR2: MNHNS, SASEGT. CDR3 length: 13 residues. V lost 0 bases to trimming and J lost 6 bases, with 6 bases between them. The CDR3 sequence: CASSEALSQPQHF. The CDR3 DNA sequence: TGTGCCAGCAGTGAAGCCTTATCTCAGCCCCAGCATTTT.

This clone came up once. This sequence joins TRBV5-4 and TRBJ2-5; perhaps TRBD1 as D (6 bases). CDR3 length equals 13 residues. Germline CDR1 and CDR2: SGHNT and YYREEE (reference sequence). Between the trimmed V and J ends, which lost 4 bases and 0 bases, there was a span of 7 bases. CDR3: CASSGGHQETQYF. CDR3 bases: TGTGCCAGCAGCGGGGGCCACCAAGAGACCCAGTACTTC.

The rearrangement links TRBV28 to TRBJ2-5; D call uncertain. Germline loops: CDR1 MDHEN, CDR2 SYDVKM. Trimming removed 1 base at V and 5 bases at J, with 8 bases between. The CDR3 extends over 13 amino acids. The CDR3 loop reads CASSLSLSETQYF. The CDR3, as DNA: TGTGCCAGCAGTTTATCACTATCCGAGACCCAGTACTTC.

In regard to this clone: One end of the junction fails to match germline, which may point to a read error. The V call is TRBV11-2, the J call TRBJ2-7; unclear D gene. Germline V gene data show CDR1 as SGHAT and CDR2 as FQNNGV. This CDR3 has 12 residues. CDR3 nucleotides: TGTGTCAGCAGCTTAATAGTGAACGAGCAGTACTTC. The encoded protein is CVSSLIVNEQYF.

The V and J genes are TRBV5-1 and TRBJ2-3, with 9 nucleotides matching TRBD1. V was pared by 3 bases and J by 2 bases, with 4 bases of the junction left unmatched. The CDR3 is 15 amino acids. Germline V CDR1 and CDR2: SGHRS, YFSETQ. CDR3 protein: CASSSGQGTTDTQYF. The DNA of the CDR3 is TGCGCCAGCAGCTCCGGACAGGGGACCACAGATACGCAGTATTTT.

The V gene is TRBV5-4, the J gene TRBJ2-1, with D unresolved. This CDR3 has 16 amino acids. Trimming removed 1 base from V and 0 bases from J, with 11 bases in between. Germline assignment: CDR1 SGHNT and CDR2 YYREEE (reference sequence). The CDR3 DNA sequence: TGTGCCAGCAGCTTGACTCGAGTGAGCTCCTACAATGAGCAGTTCTTC. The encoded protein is CASSLTRVSSYNEQFF. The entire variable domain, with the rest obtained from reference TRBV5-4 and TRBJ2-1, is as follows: ETGVTQSPTHLIKTRGQQVTLRCSSQSGHNTVSWYQQALGQGPQFIFQYYREEENGRGNFPPRFSGLQFPNYSSELNVNALELDDSALYLCASSLTRVSSYNEQFFGPGTRLTVL.

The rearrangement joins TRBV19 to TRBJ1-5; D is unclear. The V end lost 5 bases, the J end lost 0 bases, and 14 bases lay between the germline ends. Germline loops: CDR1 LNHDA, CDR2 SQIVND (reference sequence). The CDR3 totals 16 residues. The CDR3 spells CASSELEMHSNQPQHF. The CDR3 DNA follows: TGTGCCAGTAGTGAATTGGAGATGCATAGCAATCAGCCCCAGCATTTT.